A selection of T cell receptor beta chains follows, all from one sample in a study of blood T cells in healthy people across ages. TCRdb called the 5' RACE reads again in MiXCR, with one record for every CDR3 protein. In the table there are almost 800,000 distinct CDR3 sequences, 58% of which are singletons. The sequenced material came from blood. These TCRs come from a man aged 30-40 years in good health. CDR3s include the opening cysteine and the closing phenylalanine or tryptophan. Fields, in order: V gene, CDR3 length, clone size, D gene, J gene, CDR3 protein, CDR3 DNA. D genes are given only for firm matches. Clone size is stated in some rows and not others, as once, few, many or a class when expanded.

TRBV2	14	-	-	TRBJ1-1	CASSPQGIGTEAFF	TGTGCCAGCAGTCCTCAGGGGATCGGCACTGAAGCTTTCTTT
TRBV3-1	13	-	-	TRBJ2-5	CASSPLANNEQYF	TGTGCCAGCAGCCCCCTAGCGAACAATGAGCAGTACTTC
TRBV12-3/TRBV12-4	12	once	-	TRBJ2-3	CASTRWADTQYF	TGTGCCAGCACCCGTTGGGCAGATACGCAGTATTTT
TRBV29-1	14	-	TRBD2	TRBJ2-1	CSVGAGLDYNEQFF	TGCAGCGTCGGGGCGGGACTAGATTACAATGAGCAGTTCTTC
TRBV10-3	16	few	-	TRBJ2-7	CAISPRQGDFSYEQYF	TGTGCCATCAGCCCACGGCAGGGAGATTTCTCCTACGAGCAGTACTTC
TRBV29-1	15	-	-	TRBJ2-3	CSVEETRVTRDTQYF	TGCAGCGTTGAAGAGACCAGGGTAACAAGGGATACGCAGTATTTT
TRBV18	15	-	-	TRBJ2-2	CASSPQGRLAGELFF	TGTGCCAGCTCACCACAGGGGCGCCTAGCCGGGGAGCTGTTTTTT
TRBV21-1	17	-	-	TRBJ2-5	CASSNDRGEFRQEAQYF	TGTGCCAGCAGCAACGACCGGGGGGAGTTTCGCCAAGAGGCCCAGTACTTC
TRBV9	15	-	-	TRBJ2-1	CASSVDRDPYNEQFF	TGTGCCAGCAGCGTAGATCGAGATCCTTACAATGAGCAGTTCTTC
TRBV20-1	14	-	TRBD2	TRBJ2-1	CSAVGLAGLYEQFF	TGCAGTGCTGTCGGACTAGCGGGCCTCTACGAGCAGTTCTTC
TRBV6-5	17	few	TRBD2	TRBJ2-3	CASSYSWLAGGGSAQYF	TGTGCCAGCAGTTACTCGTGGCTAGCGGGAGGCGGGTCCGCGCAGTATTTT
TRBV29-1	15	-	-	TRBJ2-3	CSAATGTFSTDTQYF	TGCAGCGCCGCAACAGGGACTTTTAGCACAGATACGCAGTATTTT
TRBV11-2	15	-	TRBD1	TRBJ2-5	CASSSTGGAPKTQYF	TGTGCCAGCAGCAGTACAGGGGGCGCCCCCAAGACCCAGTACTTC
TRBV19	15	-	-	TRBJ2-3	CATRQWHTSTDTQYF	TGTGCCACTCGGCAGTGGCACACTAGCACAGATACGCAGTATTTT
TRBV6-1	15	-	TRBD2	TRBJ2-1	CATAPVGGSLGEQFF	TGTGCCACCGCGCCCGTGGGGGGGAGTTTAGGAGAGCAGTTCTTC
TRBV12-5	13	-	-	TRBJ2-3	CASGFSGTDTQYF	TGTGCTAGTGGTTTTAGCGGAACAGATACGCAGTATTTT
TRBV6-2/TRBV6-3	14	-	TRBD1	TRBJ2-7	CASRGTGPFYEQYF	TGTGCCAGCAGGGGGACAGGTCCTTTCTACGAGCAGTACTTC
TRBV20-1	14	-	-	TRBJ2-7	CSAKVMGAAYEQYF	TGCAGTGCCAAAGTCATGGGGGCCGCCTACGAGCAGTACTTC